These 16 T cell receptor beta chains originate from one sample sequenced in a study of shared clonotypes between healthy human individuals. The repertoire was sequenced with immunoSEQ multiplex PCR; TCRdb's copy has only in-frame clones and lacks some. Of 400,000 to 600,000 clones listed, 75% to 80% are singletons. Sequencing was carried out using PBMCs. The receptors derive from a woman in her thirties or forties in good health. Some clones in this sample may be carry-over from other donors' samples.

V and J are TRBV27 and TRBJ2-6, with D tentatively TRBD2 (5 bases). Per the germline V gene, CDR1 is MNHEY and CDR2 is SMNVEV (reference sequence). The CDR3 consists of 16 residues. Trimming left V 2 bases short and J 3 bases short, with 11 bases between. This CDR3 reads CASSLQAGDGANVLTF. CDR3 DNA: TGTGCCAGCAGTTTACAGGCCGGGGATGGGGCCAACGTCCTGACTTTC.

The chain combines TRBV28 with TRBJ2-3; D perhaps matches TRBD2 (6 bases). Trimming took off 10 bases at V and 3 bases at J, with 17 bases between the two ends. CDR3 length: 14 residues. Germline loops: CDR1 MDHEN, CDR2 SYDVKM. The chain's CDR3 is CAISGDFSTDTQYF. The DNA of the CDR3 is TGTGCCATCTCGGGGGATTTCAGTACAGATACGCAGTATTTT.

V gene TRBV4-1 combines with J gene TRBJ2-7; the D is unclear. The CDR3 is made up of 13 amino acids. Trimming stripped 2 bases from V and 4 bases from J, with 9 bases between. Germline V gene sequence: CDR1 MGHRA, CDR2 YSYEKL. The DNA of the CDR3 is TGCGCCAGCAGCCAACGATTAGCATACGAGCAGTACTTC. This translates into CASSQRLAYEQYF.

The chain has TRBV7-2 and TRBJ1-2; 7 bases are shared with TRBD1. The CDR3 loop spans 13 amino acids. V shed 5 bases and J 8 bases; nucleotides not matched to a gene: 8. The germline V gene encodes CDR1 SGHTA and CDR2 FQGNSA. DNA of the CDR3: TGTGCCAGCAGCCGGGACAGACGAGGAGGCTACACCTTC. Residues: CASSRDRRGGYTF.

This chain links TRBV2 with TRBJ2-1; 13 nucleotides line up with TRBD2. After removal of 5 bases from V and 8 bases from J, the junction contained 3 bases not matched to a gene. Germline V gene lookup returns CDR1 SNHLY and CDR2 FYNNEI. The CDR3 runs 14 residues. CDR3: CASSWTSGSDEQFF. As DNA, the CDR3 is TGTGCCAGCAGTTGGACTAGCGGGAGTGATGAGCAGTTCTTC.

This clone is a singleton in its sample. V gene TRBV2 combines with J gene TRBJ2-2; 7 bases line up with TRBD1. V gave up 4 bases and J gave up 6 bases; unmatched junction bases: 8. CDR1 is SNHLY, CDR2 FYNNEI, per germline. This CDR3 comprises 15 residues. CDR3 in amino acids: CASSGKGGPAGELFF. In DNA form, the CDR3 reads TGTGCCAGCAGTGGGAAAGGGGGCCCGGCCGGGGAGCTGTTTTTT.

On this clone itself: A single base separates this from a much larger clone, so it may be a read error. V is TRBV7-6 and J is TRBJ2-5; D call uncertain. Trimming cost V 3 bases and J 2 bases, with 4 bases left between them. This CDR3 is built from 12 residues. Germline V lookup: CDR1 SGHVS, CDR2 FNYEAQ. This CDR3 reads CASSLPQETQYF. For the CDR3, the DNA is TGTGCCAGCAGCTTGCCTCAAGAGACCCAGTACTTC.

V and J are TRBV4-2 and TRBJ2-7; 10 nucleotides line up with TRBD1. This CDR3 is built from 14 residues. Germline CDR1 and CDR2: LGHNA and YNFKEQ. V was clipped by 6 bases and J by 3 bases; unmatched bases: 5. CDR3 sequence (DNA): TGTGCCAGCAGTCAGGACAGGGGGTTCTACGAGCAGTACTTC. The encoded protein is CASSQDRGFYEQYF.

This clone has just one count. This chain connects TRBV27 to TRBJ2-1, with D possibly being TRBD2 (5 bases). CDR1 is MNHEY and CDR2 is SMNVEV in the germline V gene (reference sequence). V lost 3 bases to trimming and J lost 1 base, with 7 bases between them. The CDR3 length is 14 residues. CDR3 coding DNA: TGTGCCAGCAGTTTTTGGGAGTCCTACAATGAGCAGTTCTTC. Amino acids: CASSFWESYNEQFF.

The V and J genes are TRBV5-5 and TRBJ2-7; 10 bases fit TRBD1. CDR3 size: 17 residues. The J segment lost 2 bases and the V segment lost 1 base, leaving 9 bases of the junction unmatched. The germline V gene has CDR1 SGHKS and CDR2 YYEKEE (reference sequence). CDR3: CASSLRYRQGATYEQYF. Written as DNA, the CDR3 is TGTGCCAGCAGCTTGCGGTACCGACAGGGGGCGACCTACGAGCAGTACTTC.

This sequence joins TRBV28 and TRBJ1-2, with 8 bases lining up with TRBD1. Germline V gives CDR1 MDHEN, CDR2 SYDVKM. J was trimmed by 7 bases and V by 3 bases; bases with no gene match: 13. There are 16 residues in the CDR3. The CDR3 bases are TGTGCCAGCAGTTTTGACTCAGGGGGCGCTGCCCGTGGCTACACCTTC. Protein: CASSFDSGGAARGYTF.

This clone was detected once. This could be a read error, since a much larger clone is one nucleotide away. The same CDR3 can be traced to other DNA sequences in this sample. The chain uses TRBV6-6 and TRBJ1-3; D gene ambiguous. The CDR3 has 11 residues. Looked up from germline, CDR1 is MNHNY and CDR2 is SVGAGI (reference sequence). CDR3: CASSYGNTIYF. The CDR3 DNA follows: TGCGCCAGCAGTTACGGAAACACCATATATTTT.

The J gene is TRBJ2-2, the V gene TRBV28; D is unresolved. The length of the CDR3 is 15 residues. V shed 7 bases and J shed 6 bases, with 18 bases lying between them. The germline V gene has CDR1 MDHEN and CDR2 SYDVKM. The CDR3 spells CASTPGAISPGELFF. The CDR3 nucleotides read TGTGCCAGCACCCCCGGTGCGATATCGCCCGGGGAGCTGTTTTTT.

The CDR3 DNA follows: TGTGCCAGCTCACCCCCATCCATGGGGGGGAACACTGAAGCTTTCTTT. Its protein is CASSPPSMGGNTEAFF. The chain couples TRBV18 to TRBJ1-1, with D perhaps TRBD1 (5 bases). The CDR3 loop spans 16 amino acids. CDR1 and CDR2 (germline): KGHSH, LQKENI. V shed 3 bases and J shed 1 base, with 15 bases lying between them.

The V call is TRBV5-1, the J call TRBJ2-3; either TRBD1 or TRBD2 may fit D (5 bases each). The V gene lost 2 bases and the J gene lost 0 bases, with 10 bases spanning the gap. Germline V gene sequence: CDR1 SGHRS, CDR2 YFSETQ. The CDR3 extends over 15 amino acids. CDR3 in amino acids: CASSFTGRSTDTQYF. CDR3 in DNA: TGCGCCAGCAGCTTCACGGGACGGAGCACAGATACGCAGTATTTT.

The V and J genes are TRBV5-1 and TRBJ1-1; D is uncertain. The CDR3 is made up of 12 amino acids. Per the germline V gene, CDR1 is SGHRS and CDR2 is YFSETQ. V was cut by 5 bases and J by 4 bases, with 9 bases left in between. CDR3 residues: CASSQDGTEAFF. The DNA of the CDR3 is TGCGCCAGCAGTCAGGACGGCACTGAAGCTTTCTTT.